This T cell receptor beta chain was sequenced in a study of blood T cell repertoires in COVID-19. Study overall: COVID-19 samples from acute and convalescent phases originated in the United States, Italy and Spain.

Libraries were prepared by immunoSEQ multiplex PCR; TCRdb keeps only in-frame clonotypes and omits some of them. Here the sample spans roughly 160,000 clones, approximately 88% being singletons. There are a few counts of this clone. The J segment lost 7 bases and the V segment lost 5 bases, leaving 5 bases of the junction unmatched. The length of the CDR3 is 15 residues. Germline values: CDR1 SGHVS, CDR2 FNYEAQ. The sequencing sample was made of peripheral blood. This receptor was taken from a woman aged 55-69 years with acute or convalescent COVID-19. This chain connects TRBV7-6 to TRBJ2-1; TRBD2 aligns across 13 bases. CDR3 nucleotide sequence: TGTGCCAGCAGCCGGGGACTAGCGGGGAATAATGAGCAGTTCTTC. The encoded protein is CASSRGLAGNNEQFF.